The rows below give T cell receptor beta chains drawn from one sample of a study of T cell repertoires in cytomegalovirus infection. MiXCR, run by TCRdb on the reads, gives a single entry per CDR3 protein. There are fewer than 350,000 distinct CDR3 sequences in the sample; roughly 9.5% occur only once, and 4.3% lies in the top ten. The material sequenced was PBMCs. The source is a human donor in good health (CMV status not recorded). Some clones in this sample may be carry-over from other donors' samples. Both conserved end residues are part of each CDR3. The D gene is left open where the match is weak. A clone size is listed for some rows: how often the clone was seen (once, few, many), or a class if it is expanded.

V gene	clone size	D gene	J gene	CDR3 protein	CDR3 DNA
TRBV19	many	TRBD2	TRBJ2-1	CASSMASGRVNEQFF	TGTGCCAGTAGTATGGCCAGCGGGAGGGTGAATGAGCAGTTCTTC
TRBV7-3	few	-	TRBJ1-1	CASGETGSEAFF	TGTGCCAGCGGGGAGACAGGCAGTGAAGCTTTCTTT
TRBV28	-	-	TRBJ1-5	CASSLISQPQHF	TGTGCCAGCAGTTTAATTTCCCAGCCCCAGCATTTT
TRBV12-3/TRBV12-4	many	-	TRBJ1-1	CAIGFGRSYTEAFF	TGTGCCATTGGGTTTGGTAGGTCGTACACTGAAGCTTTCTTT
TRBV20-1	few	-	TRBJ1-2	CSARDFTQPGYGYTF	TGCAGTGCTAGAGATTTTACACAACCGGGCTATGGCTACACCTTC
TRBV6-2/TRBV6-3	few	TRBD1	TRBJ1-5	CASSVATGVGNQPQHF	TGTGCCAGCAGTGTAGCGACAGGGGTCGGGAATCAGCCCCAGCATTTT
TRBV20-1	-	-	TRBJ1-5	CSALRGDQPQHF	TGCAGTGCTCTCAGGGGTGATCAGCCCCAGCATTTT
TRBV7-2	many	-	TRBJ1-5	CASSSDSATNQPQHF	TGTGCCAGCAGCTCAGATTCAGCCACGAATCAGCCCCAGCATTTT
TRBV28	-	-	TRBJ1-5	CASTQSDQPQHF	TGTGCCAGCACCCAGTCTGATCAGCCCCAGCATTTT
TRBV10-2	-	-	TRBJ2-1	CASSEPGATYNEQFF	TGCGCCAGCAGTGAACCCGGGGCTACCTACAATGAGCAGTTCTTC
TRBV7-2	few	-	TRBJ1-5	CASSLGAVSGRYSNQPQHF	TGTGCCAGCAGCTTAGGGGCGGTGAGCGGGCGATATAGCAATCAGCCCCAGCATTTT
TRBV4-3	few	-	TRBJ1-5	CASSQDWATNQPQHF	TGCGCCAGCAGCCAAGATTGGGCCACCAATCAGCCCCAGCATTTT
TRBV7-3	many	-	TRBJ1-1	CASSPTIVSQFTEAFF	TGTGCCAGCAGCCCTACGATTGTTTCGCAATTCACTGAAGCTTTCTTT
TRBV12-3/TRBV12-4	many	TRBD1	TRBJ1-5	CASSPGQGYQPQHF	TGTGCCAGCAGTCCCGGACAGGGGTATCAGCCCCAGCATTTT
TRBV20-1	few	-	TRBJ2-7	CSASPPYTRPYEQYF	TGCAGTGCTAGTCCTCCTTACACCAGGCCCTACGAGCAGTACTTC
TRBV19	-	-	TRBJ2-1	CVSRWAGSSYNEQFF	TGTGTCAGTAGATGGGCGGGAAGCTCCTACAATGAGCAGTTCTTC
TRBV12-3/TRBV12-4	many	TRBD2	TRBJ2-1	CASSLDSSGLVQFF	TGTGCCAGCAGTTTAGACTCTTCGGGACTAGTACAGTTCTTC
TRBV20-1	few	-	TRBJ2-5	CSASGIQETQYF	TGCAGTGCTAGCGGGATCCAAGAGACCCAGTACTTC
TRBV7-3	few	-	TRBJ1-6	CASRLSGRINSPLHF	TGTGCCAGCAGATTATCGGGACGGATTAATTCACCCCTCCACTTT
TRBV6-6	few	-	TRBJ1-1	CASSYGGGGDTEAFF	TGTGCCAGCAGTTATGGCGGAGGGGGGGACACTGAAGCTTTCTTT
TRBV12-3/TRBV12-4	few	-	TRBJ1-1	CASSIVGKTEAFF	TGTGCCAGCAGCATAGTAGGTAAAACTGAAGCTTTCTTT
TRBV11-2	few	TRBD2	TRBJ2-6	CASSLGASGGAGIRGANVLTF	TGTGCCAGCAGCTTAGGGGCTAGCGGGGGGGCCGGAATACGTGGGGCCAACGTCCTGACTTTC
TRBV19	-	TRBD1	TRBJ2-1	CASIGQVYNEQFF	TGTGCCAGCATTGGACAGGTCTACAATGAGCAGTTCTTC
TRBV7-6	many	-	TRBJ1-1	CASSLSTGNTEAFF	TGTGCCAGCAGCCTCTCGACAGGGAACACTGAAGCTTTCTTT
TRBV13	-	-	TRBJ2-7	CASSLGLGDSYYEQYF	TGTGCCAGCAGCTTGGGGCTGGGGGATTCTTACTACGAGCAGTACTTC
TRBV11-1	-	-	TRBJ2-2	CASSLMRNTGELFF	TGTGCCAGCAGCTTGATGAGAAACACCGGGGAGCTGTTTTTT